One T cell receptor (beta chain) is described in this entry. Measured with immunoSEQ multiplex PCR; TCRdb has only the in-frame clones, and not every one. This repertoire shows just over 95,000 clones, 67% found once; its top ten account for around 41%. This CDR3 spans 13 amino acids. Deletions cut 2 bases from V and 9 bases from J, with 14 bases between. CDR1 and CDR2 (germline): SGHRS, YFSETQ. The data belong to a study of shared clonotypes between healthy human individuals. Nashville, Tennessee was home to all donors, who were Caucasian adults. This clonotype originated in a man under 40 in good health. The source material was memory CD8+ T cells sorted from blood. Subset given: CD45RO+ cells pooled with CCR7-negative TemRA cells. This chain links TRBV5-1 with TRBJ2-5, with D perhaps matching TRBD1 (6 bases). In nucleotides, the CDR3 is TGCGCCAGCAGCTTAGGACAGCAAGGGGCCCAGTACTTC. This translates into CASSLGQQGAQYF. Variable domain in full (rest from reference TRBV5-1 and TRBJ2-5): KAGVTQTPRYLIKTRGQQVTLSCSPISGHRSVSWYQQTPGQGLQFLFEYFSETQRNKGNFPGRFSGRQFSNSRSEMNVSTLELGDSALYLCASSLGQQGAQYFGPGTRLLVL.